The sequence of this T cell receptor (beta chain) was determined in a study of regulatory T cells in long-lasting Graves disease. Study-level points and caveats: Persistent disease exhibited a predilection for TRBV28, TRBJ1-2 and TRBJ2-5.

This clonotype has a handful of counts. Its antigen is unknown. The V gene lost 3 bases and the J gene lost 5 bases, with 18 bases spanning the gap. The CDR3 consists of 16 residues. Germline assignment: CDR1 SGDLS and CDR2 YYNGEE. Time point: newly diagnosed GD, antithyroid drugs for less than 3 months. PBMC-extracted RNA yielded the TCR library. The patients were enrolled through endocrinology in Xi'an, China. Through Arm-PCR of CDR3 regions and iRepertoire HTBI primers, TCR beta libraries were built. TCRdb reanalysed the multiplex PCR reads using MiXCR and keeps one entry per CDR3 protein. The table shows 620,000 or so distinct CDR3 sequences, with roughly 16% occurring only once. The same data also went into a second study, on T cells in Graves' hyperthyroidism and ophthalmopathy. From that paper: Primed by the HTBI set, a first-round RT-PCR was run on the TCR CDR3. Ophthalmopathy and stable hyperthyroidism were told apart by a 13 V-J model.

Sequenced material: peripheral blood mononuclear cells (PBMCs), taken at new diagnosis, from a patient treated with antithyroid drugs. This receptor was obtained from a woman aged 25 to 39 with Graves disease. The genes are TRBV9 and TRBJ2-1; D is unresolved. The CDR3 spells CASSAPTKEGNNEQFF. CDR3 sequence (DNA): TGTGCCAGCAGCGCACCGACCAAAGAAGGAAACAATGAGCAGTTCTTC.